These 3 T cell receptor beta chains were sequenced from one sample in a study of cytomegalovirus exposure and HLA in healthy donors. The repertoire was sequenced with immunoSEQ multiplex PCR; TCRdb's copy has only in-frame clones and lacks some. The table has over 60,000 clones, 96% seen once. Source material: PBMCs. These receptors were taken from a woman under 30 in good health and CMV-seropositive.

V usage is TRBV27 and J usage is TRBJ2-7, with 11 nucleotides matching TRBD2. This CDR3 has 13 residues. V lost 7 bases and J lost 3; bases outside the gene matches: 2. Germline V gene lookup returns CDR1 MNHEY and CDR2 SMNVEV (reference sequence). CDR3 protein: CASKTSGSYEQYF. In nucleotides, the CDR3 is TGTGCCAGCAAAACTAGCGGGAGCTACGAGCAGTACTTC.

The chain couples TRBV4-1 to TRBJ1-3, with TRBD1 as a possible D gene (6 bases). Germline V lookup: CDR1 MGHRA, CDR2 YSYEKL. The CDR3 spans 17 residues. V lost 4 bases and J 0 bases, leaving 16 bases between the germline ends. The CDR3: CASSPRTETLSGNTIYF. The CDR3 nucleotides are TGCGCCAGCAGCCCTCGGACAGAAACACTCTCTGGAAACACCATATATTTT.

The chain couples TRBV7-9 to TRBJ1-1; D gene unclear. CDR3 length: 16 residues. Germline V lookup: CDR1 SEHNR, CDR2 FQNEAQ (reference sequence). The V end lost 5 bases, the J end lost 3 bases, and 19 bases lay between the germline ends. CDR3 nucleotides: TGTGCCAGCAGCCTGTGGTCGGGGAGCGGGGACACTGAAGCTTTCTTT. This codes for CASSLWSGSGDTEAFF. Variable domain in full (rest from reference TRBV7-9 and TRBJ1-1): DTGVSQNPRHKITKRGQNVTFRCDPISEHNRLYWYRQTLGQGPEFLTYFQNEAQLEKSRLLSDRFSAERPKGSFSTLEIQRTEQGDSAMYLCASSLWSGSGDTEAFFGQGTRLTVV.